The T cell receptor beta chain under discussion was sequenced for a study of response to subunit inactivated influenza vaccine. This clonotype has a count of ten or more. Its antigen is not known. TCRdb itself ran the RT-PCR reads through MiXCR, one entry per CDR3 protein. This sample has 500,000 to 550,000 distinct CDR3 sequences, with under 30% found just once. The CDR3 loop spans 14 amino acids. J was trimmed by 7 bases and V by 0 bases; bases with no gene match: 1. Per germline, CDR1 SGHRS and CDR2 YFSETQ. Study-level points and caveats: With each seasonal influenza vaccination, the authors suggested, few new T cells are recruited.

This same sample was also part of a study on T cells expressing NK-cell markers. From that second work: A 5'RACE template switching approach incorporating UMIs was used to make TCR beta cDNA. For a handful of donors, these clonotypes were likewise the leading ones in the CD3+CD56-NKG2C+ fraction.

Sequencing used CD4+ T cells sorted from PBMCs, obtained 12 days after vaccination. The genes are TRBV5-1 and TRBJ1-6, with 7 nucleotides matching TRBD1. The TCR comes from a man aged 50 or older who received an inactivated influenza vaccine. The CDR3 region has the DNA TGCGCCAGCAGCTTGGGGACAGGAAATTCACCCCTCCACTTT. This encodes CASSLGTGNSPLHF.